This TCR beta chain was identified during a study of blood T cell repertoires in acute mononucleosis. Overall study results and limits: For BRLF1 YVL-BR, TCRalpha CDR3 motifs dominated selection, TCRbeta minimally.

Looked up from germline, CDR1 is MNHEY and CDR2 is SMNVEV (reference sequence). The V end was cut by 0 bases, the J end by 3 bases, with 15 bases between. This CDR3 contains 16 residues. Only in-frame clones appear in the TCRdb table, and some are missing; sequencing was by immunoSEQ multiplex PCR. Of over a thousand clones detected, around a quarter appear once; the ten largest clones hold approximately 30%. Documented time point: convalescence about 6 months (5-8 months) after acute presentation (visit 7). Cells were sorted with PE-conjugated BRLF1 109-117 tetramer. Turning to this clone: This sequence is one base from a far larger clone and is likely a read error.

V gene TRBV27 combines with J gene TRBJ2-7; D gene ambiguous. The material was EBV YVL epitope tetramer+ CD8+ T cells sorted from PBMCs, obtained during convalescence from infectious mononucleosis. Subset of the sample: CD8 T cells binding a tetramer with EBV BRLF1 109-117 peptide (YVL-BR). This clonotype originated in a woman between 18 and 30 years old with infectious mononucleosis caused by EBV. CDR3 loop: CASSLSIRVALYEQYF. Here the CDR3 DNA reads TGTGCCAGCAGTTTATCGATCCGGGTGGCTCTCTACGAGCAGTACTTC.